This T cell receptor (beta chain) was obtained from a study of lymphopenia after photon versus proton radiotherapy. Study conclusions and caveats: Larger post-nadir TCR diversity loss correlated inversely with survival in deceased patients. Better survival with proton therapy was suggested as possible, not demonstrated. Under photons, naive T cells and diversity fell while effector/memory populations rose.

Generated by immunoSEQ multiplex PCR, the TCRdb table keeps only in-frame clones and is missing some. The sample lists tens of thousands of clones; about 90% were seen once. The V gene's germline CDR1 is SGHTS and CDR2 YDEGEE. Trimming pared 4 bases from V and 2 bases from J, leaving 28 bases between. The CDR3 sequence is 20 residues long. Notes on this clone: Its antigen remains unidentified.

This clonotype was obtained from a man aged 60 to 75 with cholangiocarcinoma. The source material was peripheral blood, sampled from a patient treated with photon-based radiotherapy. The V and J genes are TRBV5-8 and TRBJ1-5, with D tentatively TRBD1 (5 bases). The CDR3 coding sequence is TGTGCCAGCAGCGTGAGATGGTTTGGGTCAGGGAGCGAGGGCAATCAGCCCCAGCATTTT. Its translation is CASSVRWFGSGSEGNQPQHF.